This T cell receptor (beta chain) was recovered during a study of control samples from healthy donors and cancer patients. This table comes from immunoSEQ multiplex PCR, and its TCRdb copy is limited to in-frame clones, with some not included. The sample has some 57,000 clones; around 95% are singletons. Trimming took 7 bases from V and 2 from J; bases not matched to a gene: 5. CDR1 and CDR2 (germline): SGHRS, YFSETQ. This CDR3 comprises 14 residues. The receptor's source is a man aged 25-45 years in good health. Specimen: blood. This chain connects TRBV5-1 to TRBJ2-3, with 9 bases fitting TRBD2. The CDR3 is CASGGTSPTDTQYF. The CDR3 DNA reads TGCGCCAGCGGCGGGACTAGCCCCACAGATACGCAGTATTTT.